The rows below give T cell receptor beta chains drawn from one sample of a study of blood T cell repertoires in COVID-19. Profiling relied on immunoSEQ multiplex PCR, and the TCRdb table lists in-frame clones only, not all of them. This table holds some 45,000 clones, almost 85% found once. The sequenced material came from peripheral blood. These receptors were obtained from a woman in her sixties with acute or convalescent COVID-19. CDR3s include the opening cysteine and the closing phenylalanine or tryptophan. D genes are given only for firm matches. Size tells how often a clone was seen (once, few, many) or the class of an expanded clone, and some rows leave it out.

j_call: TRBJ1-6
clone_size: NA
d_call: NA
v_call: TRBV6-6
cdr3_aa: CASSYQGPYNSPLHF
cdr3_nt: TGTGCCAGCAGTTACCAGGGCCCATATAATTCACCCCTCCACTTT

j_call: TRBJ2-2
clone_size: NA
d_call: TRBD2
v_call: TRBV27
cdr3_aa: CASQLAGGTGELFF
cdr3_nt: TGTGCCAGCCAACTAGCGGGGGGCACCGGGGAGCTGTTTTTT

j_call: TRBJ2-1
clone_size: NA
d_call: TRBD2
v_call: TRBV11-2
cdr3_aa: CASSLTSGVREQFF
cdr3_nt: TGTGCCAGCAGCTTGACTAGCGGGGTTAGGGAGCAGTTCTTC

j_call: TRBJ2-7
clone_size: NA
d_call: NA
v_call: TRBV6-2/TRBV6-3
cdr3_aa: CASGYLGAEQYF
cdr3_nt: TGTGCCAGCGGATACTTAGGGGCCGAGCAGTACTTC

j_call: TRBJ2-2
clone_size: NA
d_call: NA
v_call: TRBV19
cdr3_aa: CASSIRRQENTGELFF
cdr3_nt: TGTGCCAGTAGTATTCGGCGACAGGAGAACACCGGGGAGCTGTTTTTT

j_call: TRBJ2-1
clone_size: NA
d_call: TRBD1
v_call: TRBV11-2
cdr3_aa: CASSLGQGPRNEQFF
cdr3_nt: TGTGCCAGCAGCCTGGGACAGGGTCCTAGGAATGAGCAGTTCTTC

j_call: TRBJ2-6
clone_size: NA
d_call: NA
v_call: TRBV9
cdr3_aa: CASSVGAGWISGANVLTF
cdr3_nt: TGTGCCAGCAGCGTAGGGGCAGGGTGGATCTCTGGGGCCAACGTCCTGACTTTC

j_call: TRBJ2-2
clone_size: NA
d_call: NA
v_call: TRBV3-1/TRBV3-2
cdr3_aa: CASSLGLELTGELFF
cdr3_nt: TGTGCCAGCAGCTTAGGACTGGAACTCACCGGGGAGCTGTTTTTT

j_call: TRBJ1-1
clone_size: NA
d_call: NA
v_call: TRBV7-2
cdr3_aa: CASSFVRTEAFF
cdr3_nt: TGTGCCAGCAGCTTTGTGAGGACTGAAGCTTTCTTT

j_call: TRBJ2-7
clone_size: NA
d_call: NA
v_call: TRBV29-1
cdr3_aa: CSVGGEAYEQYF
cdr3_nt: TGCAGCGTTGGAGGGGAGGCCTACGAGCAGTACTTC

j_call: TRBJ1-1
clone_size: NA
d_call: NA
v_call: TRBV19
cdr3_aa: CASSGPANTEAFF
cdr3_nt: TGTGCCAGTAGTGGGCCAGCGAACACTGAAGCTTTCTTT

j_call: TRBJ1-5
clone_size: few
d_call: TRBD1
v_call: TRBV3-1/TRBV3-2
cdr3_aa: CASSPRTGAQPQHF
cdr3_nt: TGTGCCAGCAGCCCTCGGACAGGGGCCCAGCCCCAGCATTTT

j_call: TRBJ2-3
clone_size: NA
d_call: TRBD1
v_call: TRBV4-3
cdr3_aa: CASSQSGAGTGEDTQYF
cdr3_nt: TGCGCCAGCAGCCAATCCGGGGCCGGGACAGGGGAAGATACGCAGTATTTT

j_call: TRBJ2-1
clone_size: few
d_call: NA
v_call: TRBV24-1
cdr3_aa: CATSDFRRGSSYNEQFF
cdr3_nt: TGTGCCACCAGTGATTTCAGACGGGGGAGCTCCTACAATGAGCAGTTCTTC

j_call: TRBJ1-2
clone_size: once
d_call: NA
v_call: TRBV5-1
cdr3_aa: CASSGRGGYTF
cdr3_nt: TGCGCCAGCAGCGGCAGGGGCGGCTACACCTTC

j_call: TRBJ1-2
clone_size: NA
d_call: NA
v_call: TRBV10-2
cdr3_aa: CASSEQYDYGYTF
cdr3_nt: TGCGCCAGCAGTGAACAATATGACTATGGCTACACCTTC

j_call: TRBJ2-6
clone_size: NA
d_call: NA
v_call: TRBV19
cdr3_aa: CASSIPSSGANVLTF
cdr3_nt: TGTGCCAGTAGTATTCCCAGCTCTGGGGCCAACGTCCTGACTTTC

j_call: TRBJ1-4
clone_size: NA
d_call: NA
v_call: TRBV5-1
cdr3_aa: CASSLISANEKLFF
cdr3_nt: TGCGCCAGCAGCCTGATTTCGGCTAATGAAAAACTGTTTTTT

j_call: TRBJ2-2
clone_size: few
d_call: TRBD2
v_call: TRBV14
cdr3_aa: CASSHRLAGANTGELFF
cdr3_nt: TGTGCCAGCAGCCATCGTCTAGCGGGGGCGAACACCGGGGAGCTGTTTTTT

j_call: TRBJ2-1
clone_size: NA
d_call: NA
v_call: TRBV18
cdr3_aa: CASSPRLTDNEQFF
cdr3_nt: TGTGCCAGCTCACCGAGACTAACCGACAATGAGCAGTTCTTC

j_call: TRBJ2-6
clone_size: few
d_call: NA
v_call: TRBV4-2
cdr3_aa: CASSQDEQTGANVLTF
cdr3_nt: TGTGCCAGCAGCCAAGACGAGCAAACTGGGGCCAACGTCCTGACTTTC

j_call: TRBJ2-7
clone_size: NA
d_call: TRBD1
v_call: TRBV6-6
cdr3_aa: CASSGRSGGSYEQYF
cdr3_nt: TGTGCCAGCAGCGGTCGGTCAGGGGGCTCCTACGAGCAGTACTTC

j_call: TRBJ1-2
clone_size: many
d_call: NA
v_call: TRBV16
cdr3_aa: CASSQTQVKGYTF
cdr3_nt: TGTGCCAGCAGCCAAACACAGGTTAAGGGCTACACCTTC

j_call: TRBJ2-7
clone_size: NA
d_call: NA
v_call: TRBV27
cdr3_aa: CASSRTGRGLYEQYF
cdr3_nt: TGTGCCAGCAGCCGGACAGGACGGGGGCTTTACGAGCAGTACTTC

j_call: TRBJ1-4
clone_size: NA
d_call: NA
v_call: TRBV27
cdr3_aa: CASSLGRVREKLFF
cdr3_nt: TGTGCCAGCAGTTTAGGGCGGGTGCGGGAAAAACTGTTTTTT

j_call: TRBJ1-2
clone_size: NA
d_call: TRBD1
v_call: TRBV5-4
cdr3_aa: CASSGGTGVRYTF
cdr3_nt: TGTGCCAGCAGCGGGGGGACAGGGGTTCGCTACACCTTC

j_call: TRBJ2-7
clone_size: NA
d_call: TRBD1
v_call: TRBV30
cdr3_aa: CAWSGRTGGWYEQYF
cdr3_nt: TGTGCCTGGAGTGGCCGGACAGGGGGCTGGTACGAGCAGTACTTC

j_call: TRBJ2-1
clone_size: once
d_call: NA
v_call: TRBV4-2
cdr3_aa: CASSQKAVGGYNEQFF
cdr3_nt: TGTGCCAGCAGCCAAAAAGCGGTAGGGGGATACAATGAGCAGTTCTTC

j_call: TRBJ2-2
clone_size: once
d_call: TRBD1
v_call: TRBV5-1
cdr3_aa: CASSSRTGNTGELFF
cdr3_nt: TGCGCCAGCAGCTCGAGGACAGGAAACACCGGGGAGCTGTTTTTT

j_call: TRBJ1-1
clone_size: many
d_call: TRBD1
v_call: TRBV19
cdr3_aa: CASRPTGGADEAFF
cdr3_nt: TGTGCCAGTAGACCGACAGGGGGCGCGGATGAAGCTTTCTTT

j_call: TRBJ1-4
clone_size: NA
d_call: NA
v_call: TRBV3-1/TRBV3-2
cdr3_aa: CASSRHPAATNEKLFF
cdr3_nt: TGTGCCAGCAGTCGACACCCCGCCGCAACTAATGAAAAACTGTTTTTT

j_call: TRBJ1-3
clone_size: NA
d_call: NA
v_call: TRBV2
cdr3_aa: CASSDQGISGNTIYF
cdr3_nt: TGTGCCAGCAGTGATCAGGGCATCTCTGGAAACACCATATATTTT

j_call: TRBJ2-7
clone_size: NA
d_call: TRBD2
v_call: TRBV13
cdr3_aa: CASSLGGFVGGANEQYF
cdr3_nt: TGTGCCAGCAGCTTAGGAGGTTTCGTCGGGGGGGCAAACGAGCAGTACTTC

j_call: TRBJ2-2
clone_size: NA
d_call: NA
v_call: TRBV6-4
cdr3_aa: CASSPGGLYGELFF
cdr3_nt: TGTGCCAGCAGCCCCGGGGGGCTCTACGGGGAGCTGTTTTTT

j_call: TRBJ2-3
clone_size: NA
d_call: NA
v_call: TRBV27
cdr3_aa: CASSFVSPGHIPTDTQYF
cdr3_nt: TGTGCCAGCAGTTTTGTTTCCCCGGGACACATACCCACAGATACGCAGTATTTT

j_call: TRBJ2-7
clone_size: NA
d_call: NA
v_call: TRBV6-5
cdr3_aa: CASRRQASYEQYF
cdr3_nt: TGTGCCAGCAGGAGACAGGCATCCTACGAGCAGTACTTC

j_call: TRBJ2-7
clone_size: once
d_call: TRBD1
v_call: TRBV12-3/TRBV12-4
cdr3_aa: CASRDRGSVEQYF
cdr3_nt: TGTGCCAGCAGAGACAGGGGAAGTGTCGAGCAGTACTTC